This entry lists 15 T cell receptor beta chains sequenced from one sample in a study of TIL therapy for anti-PD-1-resistant metastatic lung cancer (dated by TCRdb to about 2021). The time point label, read with the paper, signifies: pre-treatment sample, taken before nivolumab and TIL therapy. The baseline tumor samples were excised metastases, mostly pleural nodules or supraclavicular lymph nodes, taken from the same resection that was used to grow TIL. TCR beta CDR3 regions were amplified from genomic DNA by bias-controlled multiplex PCR with the immunoSEQ v3 hsTCRB kit. TCRdb stores this immuneACCESS table with in-frame sequences only. Part of the clones is absent; in the studies checked, under half of the shortfall reflects unresolved V genes, and no reason is known for the rest. The sample data list tens of thousands of clones, and over 60% of these were observed just once. Approximately 7% of the sample is taken by the ten largest.

The sequencing used tumor tissue, collected at baseline. The receptors originated from a person aged 25-79 years with non-small cell lung cancer.

V gene TRBV11-3 combines with J gene TRBJ1-2; D is uncertain. Germline V gene data show CDR1 as SGHNT and CDR2 as YENEEA. CDR3 length equals 14 residues. V lost 2 bases to trimming and J lost 7 bases, with 14 bases between them. CDR3 protein: CASSLSMGIGGYTF. DNA of the CDR3: TGTGCCAGCAGCTTAAGCATGGGGATTGGTGGCTACACCTTC.

The rearrangement uses TRBV7-6 and TRBJ2-1; D call uncertain. The V end lost 4 bases, the J end lost 2 bases, and 12 bases lay between the germline ends. This CDR3 has 15 amino acids. Looked up from germline, CDR1 is SGHVS and CDR2 is FNYEAQ. The CDR3 DNA is TGTGCCAGCAGCTCCCGGGCAGTAGCCTACAATGAGCAGTTCTTC. Amino acids: CASSSRAVAYNEQFF.

The genes are TRBV11-2 and TRBJ2-5; 7 positions match TRBD1. CDR1 and CDR2 (germline): SGHAT, FQNNGV. J was trimmed by 2 bases and V by 2 bases; bases with no gene match: 2. The CDR3 runs 14 residues. The CDR3 loop reads CASSLWDRQETQYF. CDR3 nucleotides: TGTGCCAGCAGCTTATGGGACAGACAAGAGACCCAGTACTTC.

Notes on this clone: One end of the junction varies from germline; a read error may be responsible. This chain joins TRBV7-6 and TRBJ2-1, with D perhaps TRBD2 (6 bases). This CDR3 has 16 residues. The germline V gene encodes CDR1 SGHVS and CDR2 FNYEAQ. CDR3 in DNA: TGTGCCAGCAGCTTGGGGGACTCCACCCCCTGGAGTGAGCGGTTCTTC. Translated: CASSLGDSTPWSERFF.

This chain connects TRBV10-3 to TRBJ1-5; weak D call: TRBD1 (6 bases). V was pared by 4 bases and J by 7 bases, with 14 bases between. The CDR3 spans 14 residues. Germline V lookup: CDR1 ENHRY, CDR2 SYGVKD. For the CDR3, the DNA is TGTGCCATCAGTGGGAATGCAGGGGACCAGCCCCAGCATTTT. Its protein product is CAISGNAGDQPQHF.

There are a few counts of this clone. The gene calls are TRBV6-1 and TRBJ1-3; D unresolved. Germline CDR1 and CDR2: MNHNS and SASEGT. V was cut by 3 bases and J by 4 bases, with 13 bases left in between. There are 15 residues in the CDR3. The CDR3 nucleotides are TGTGCCAGCAGTGAGAAGAAGGACGGAGGAAACACCATATATTTT. This sequence encodes CASSEKKDGGNTIYF.

This rearrangement joins TRBV18 to TRBJ1-2; tentative D call: TRBD1 (5 bases). V lost 0 bases and J 3 bases, leaving 14 bases between the germline ends. In germline, CDR1 is KGHSH, CDR2 LQKENI. This CDR3 has 16 amino acids. CDR3 region: CASSPPGWGIDYGYTF. As DNA, the CDR3 is TGTGCCAGCTCACCACCGGGGTGGGGGATCGACTATGGCTACACCTTC.

The rearrangement uses TRBV27 and TRBJ1-3, with D hard to call. V lost 2 bases, J lost 0 bases, and 11 bases lay in between. The CDR3 has 16 amino acids. From germline, CDR1 is MNHEY and CDR2 SMNVEV (reference sequence). CDR3 residues: CASSLRSYGSGNTIYF. In nucleotides, the CDR3 is TGTGCCAGCAGTTTAAGGTCGTACGGCTCTGGAAACACCATATATTTT.

The chain is built from TRBV5-5 and TRBJ2-5; D ambiguous. V was clipped by 4 bases and J by 2 bases, with 3 bases between them. This CDR3 has 11 residues. The germline CDR1 and CDR2 sequences are SGHKS and YYEKEE (reference sequence). The CDR3 DNA is TGTGCCAGCAGCGTTCAAGAGACCCAGTACTTC. Protein product: CASSVQETQYF.

The chain couples TRBV6-1 to TRBJ1-6; D unclear. Trimming took 8 bases from V and 4 from J, leaving 9 bases between them. Germline V gives CDR1 MNHNS, CDR2 SASEGT. The CDR3 has 13 residues. This chain's CDR3 is CASATEYNSPLHF. Written as DNA, the CDR3 is TGTGCCAGCGCCACAGAGTATAATTCACCCCTCCACTTT.

This chain links TRBV27 with TRBJ1-5; 7 nucleotides agree with TRBD1. Unmatched junction bases numbered 6, after V lost 4 bases and J lost 12 bases. The CDR3 runs 12 residues. Germline assignment: CDR1 MNHEY and CDR2 SMNVEV (reference sequence). CDR3 sequence: CASSSRTGVQHF. The CDR3 nucleotides are TGTGCCAGCAGTTCAAGAACAGGGGTCCAGCATTTT.

V gene TRBV19 combines with J gene TRBJ2-3; 10 bases align to TRBD2. V shed 3 bases and J 2 bases; nucleotides not matched to a gene: 11. The CDR3 spans 18 residues. The V gene's germline CDR1 is LNHDA and CDR2 SQIVND (reference sequence). The CDR3 sequence: CASSMGLAGALVTDTQYF. CDR3 in DNA: TGTGCCAGTAGTATGGGCCTAGCGGGGGCTCTGGTCACAGATACGCAGTATTTT.

This clone was recorded a few times. The J gene is TRBJ1-5, the V gene TRBV7-6; D is unclear. V was cut by 0 bases and J by 0 bases, with 9 bases left in between. CDR1 is SGHVS, CDR2 FNYEAQ, per germline. This CDR3 is 16 amino acids long. The CDR3 coding sequence is TGTGCCAGCAGCTTAGCGACGGGTTCTAGCAATCAGCCCCAGCATTTT. This encodes CASSLATGSSNQPQHF.

V gene TRBV7-9 combines with J gene TRBJ2-3; D possibly corresponds to TRBD2 (7 bases). The ends were cut back, 2 bases at V and 4 bases at J, with 19 bases in the middle. Germline CDR1 and CDR2: SEHNR and FQNEAQ (reference sequence). CDR3 size: 17 residues. CDR3 residues: CASSLLGGGAVADTQYF. Written as DNA, the CDR3 is TGTGCCAGCAGCTTATTAGGAGGGGGGGCTGTCGCAGATACGCAGTATTTT.

The chain couples TRBV5-1 to TRBJ1-2; TRBD1 agrees at 7 bases. Germline V gene data show CDR1 as SGHRS and CDR2 as YFSETQ. V lost 3 bases, J lost 5 bases, and 7 bases stayed unmatched. There are 14 residues in the CDR3. This CDR3 reads CASSSGDSPYGYTF. DNA for the CDR3: TGCGCCAGCAGCTCTGGGGACAGCCCGTATGGCTACACCTTC.